A single sample is the source of the 25 T cell receptor beta chains below, sequenced in a study of T-cell memory formation after mild COVID-19. Via MiXCR, TCRdb re-called the 5' RACE reads, giving one row per CDR3 protein. This table holds 300,000 to 400,000 distinct CDR3 sequences, 25% to 30% found once. The sample comprised PBMCs or a T cell subset sorted from them (not recorded which). The receptors derive from an adult woman who had mild COVID-19 (a few samples of this study predate the infection). Cell type and time point are not known.

V gene TRBV3-1 combines with J gene TRBJ2-7; the D is unclear. The V end was cut by 3 bases, the J end by 5 bases, with 8 bases between. Germline V gene sequence: CDR1 LGHDT, CDR2 YNNKEL (reference sequence). This CDR3 spans 12 amino acids. The CDR3 spells CASSQAGDEQYF. In DNA, the CDR3 is TGTGCCAGCAGCCAGGCAGGAGACGAGCAGTACTTC.

The chain links TRBV6-5 to TRBJ2-7; tentatively, D is TRBD2 (6 bases). The CDR3 runs to 15 residues. The germline gives CDR1 MNHEY, CDR2 SVGAGI. V was pared by 0 bases and J by 3 bases, with 12 bases between. This CDR3 reads CASSYSLSGSYEQYF. The CDR3 bases are TGTGCCAGCAGTTACTCGTTATCCGGGAGCTACGAGCAGTACTTC.

The chain combines TRBV6-2 or TRBV6-3 with TRBJ2-1; 8 bases line up with TRBD2. The V segment lost 4 bases and the J segment 2 bases; nucleotides outside the gene matches: 10. The germline CDR1 and CDR2 sequences are MNHEY and SVGEGT. This CDR3 has 17 residues. The CDR3 reads CASSFSGSAEAYNEQFF. In DNA form, the CDR3 reads TGTGCCAGCAGTTTCAGCGGGAGCGCTGAGGCCTACAATGAGCAGTTCTTC.

The rearrangement links TRBV6-1 to TRBJ1-1, with D unclear. The CDR3 extends over 17 amino acids. V was clipped by 1 base and J by 1 base, with 16 bases between them. The germline V gene encodes CDR1 MNHNS and CDR2 SASEGT. The CDR3 loop reads CASSEGPEILRNTEAFF. For the CDR3, the DNA is TGTGCCAGCAGTGAAGGGCCGGAAATACTGCGGAACACTGAAGCTTTCTTT.

This clonotype was observed a few times. V is TRBV6-5 and J is TRBJ2-7, with D tentatively TRBD2 (6 bases). This CDR3 has 15 residues. Germline V gene data show CDR1 as MNHEY and CDR2 as SVGAGI. V was pared by 4 bases and J by 1 base, with 14 bases between. DNA for the CDR3: TGTGCCAGCAGTTCCCCCGTCGGGAGATCCTACGAGCAGTACTTC. This gives the protein CASSSPVGRSYEQYF.

This chain links TRBV7-6 with TRBJ2-1; a weak D match, TRBD2 (5 bases). The CDR3 sequence is 13 residues long. Trimming left V 5 bases short and J 7 bases short, with 12 bases between. CDR1 is SGHVS and CDR2 is FNYEAQ in the germline V gene. CDR3 residues: CASSPRRVNEQFF. The DNA of the CDR3 is TGTGCCAGCAGCCCAAGGCGGGTTAATGAGCAGTTCTTC.

V gene TRBV20-1 combines with J gene TRBJ1-2; D is possibly TRBD1 (5 bases). This CDR3 contains 14 residues. CDR1 is DFQATT and CDR2 is SNEGSKA in the germline V gene (reference sequence). V gave up 0 bases and J gave up 4 bases, with 12 bases separating them. The CDR3 reads CSARDRGSGYGYTF. The CDR3 DNA follows: TGCAGTGCTAGAGATCGGGGGTCGGGCTATGGCTACACCTTC.

This clonotype was seen a handful of times. This chain links TRBV10-3 with TRBJ2-7; no clear D gene. The CDR3 loop spans 12 amino acids. The V gene lost 8 bases and the J gene lost 0 bases, with 8 bases spanning the gap. Looked up from germline, CDR1 is ENHRY and CDR2 is SYGVKD. Written as DNA, the CDR3 is TGTGCCATCGGACGGTCCTCCTACGAGCAGTACTTC. Protein sequence: CAIGRSSYEQYF.

This sequence joins TRBV10-3 and TRBJ2-5; D remains unclear. Germline V gene lookup returns CDR1 ENHRY and CDR2 SYGVKD. Trimming removed 2 bases at V and 1 base at J, with 8 bases between. The CDR3 sequence is 14 residues long. DNA of the CDR3: TGTGCCATCAGTGAGAGTAACAGCCAAGAGACCCAGTACTTC. Encoded protein: CAISESNSQETQYF.

The rearrangement joins TRBV7-2 to TRBJ2-1; D might be TRBD2 (5 bases). CDR3 length: 15 amino acids. The ends were cut back, 7 bases at V and 5 bases at J, with 18 bases in the middle. Germline loops: CDR1 SGHTA, CDR2 FQGNSA. This CDR3 reads CASTPYHSGDNEQFF. The CDR3 nucleotides read TGTGCCAGCACCCCGTACCATTCCGGGGACAATGAGCAGTTCTTC.

This chain links TRBV11-2 with TRBJ2-3, with 8 bases aligning to TRBD2. There are 16 residues in the CDR3. J lost 2 bases, V lost 5 bases, and 9 bases had no gene match. Germline CDR1 is SGHAT and CDR2 is FQNNGV. The CDR3 loop reads CASSRGGSGFTDTQYF. CDR3 DNA: TGTGCCAGCAGCCGGGGGGGTAGCGGATTCACAGATACGCAGTATTTT. Drawing the rest from reference TRBV11-2 and TRBJ2-3, the complete variable domain is EAGVAQSPRYKIIEKRQSVAFWCNPISGHATLYWYQQILGQGPKLLIQFQNNGVVDDSQLPKDRFSAERLKGVDSTLKIQPAKLEDSAVYLCASSRGGSGFTDTQYFGPGTRLTVL.

The J gene is TRBJ2-7, the V gene TRBV7-2; a weak D match, TRBD2 (6 bases). CDR1 is SGHTA, CDR2 FQGNSA, per germline. The CDR3 is 14 amino acids. V was trimmed by 3 bases and J by 3 bases, leaving 12 bases between them. The CDR3 loop is CASSLSGYYYEQYF. In DNA, the CDR3 is TGTGCCAGCAGCTTGAGCGGGTACTACTACGAGCAGTACTTC.

This clonotype was found a few times. The chain couples TRBV3-1 to TRBJ1-3; 9 nucleotides align to TRBD1. This CDR3 is built from 17 residues. V gave up 1 base and J gave up 1 base; unmatched junction bases: 5. Looked up from germline, CDR1 is LGHDT and CDR2 is YNNKEL (reference sequence). CDR3 residues: CASSQGTGGASGNTIYF. The CDR3, as DNA: TGTGCCAGCAGCCAAGGCACAGGGGGCGCGTCTGGAAACACCATATATTTT.

The chain couples TRBV5-1 to TRBJ2-2; 15 bases are shared with TRBD2. Germline CDR1 and CDR2: SGHRS and YFSETQ. The CDR3 has 20 amino acids. Trimming cost V 0 bases and J 5 bases; bases outside gene matches: 11. The CDR3 sequence is CASSLDPGLAGGHMTGELFF. The CDR3 region has the DNA TGCGCCAGCAGCTTGGACCCGGGACTAGCGGGGGGCCATATGACCGGGGAGCTGTTTTTT.

The rearrangement joins TRBV4-1 to TRBJ2-3; 7 positions match TRBD2. Germline CDR1 MGHRA, CDR2 YSYEKL. Trimming cost V 1 base and J 6 bases; bases outside gene matches: 7. CDR3 size: 15 residues. CDR3 DNA sequence: TGCGCCAGCAGCCAAGGACCCCATAGCGGGGATACGCAGTATTTT. Residues: CASSQGPHSGDTQYF.

This clonotype was counted only a few times. V usage is TRBV29-1 and J usage is TRBJ2-4, with a possible D match to TRBD1 (6 bases). The V end lost 7 bases, the J end lost 9 bases, and 16 bases lay between the germline ends. The CDR3 sequence is 12 residues long. CDR1 and CDR2 (germline): SQVTM, ANQGSEA. The chain's CDR3 is CSAGTQGGIQYF. For the CDR3, the DNA is TGCAGCGCCGGAACACAGGGCGGCATTCAGTACTTC.

This clonotype has just one count. The chain carries TRBV20-1 and TRBJ2-1, with TRBD1 as a possible D gene (6 bases). The CDR3 consists of 15 residues. Trimming shortened V by 1 base and J by 6 bases, and 16 bases separated the two germline ends. The germline V gene encodes CDR1 DFQATT and CDR2 SNEGSKA (reference sequence). The CDR3 bases are TGCAGTGCTAGAGGGCCCAGGGGCGGAATCAATGAGCAGTTCTTC. Translating it yields CSARGPRGGINEQFF.

The J gene is TRBJ2-5, the V gene TRBV30, with 8 bases aligning to TRBD2. Trimming took 2 bases from V and 2 from J; bases not matched to a gene: 10. CDR1 is GTSNPN and CDR2 is SVGIG in the germline V gene (reference sequence). CDR3 size: 16 residues. This chain's CDR3 is CAWSPWEAGEQETQYF. For the CDR3, the DNA is TGTGCCTGGAGTCCCTGGGAAGCGGGGGAACAAGAGACCCAGTACTTC. The full variable domain, its missing parts supplied by reference TRBV30 and TRBJ2-5, is SQTIHQWPATLVQPVGSPLSLECTVEGTSNPNLYWYRQAAGRGLQLLFYSVGIGQISSEVPQNLSASRPQDRQFILSSKKLLLSDSGFYLCAWSPWEAGEQETQYFGPGTRLLVL.

J is TRBJ2-7 and V is TRBV5-6, with TRBD1 matching 9 bases. Germline V gene data show CDR1 as SGHDT and CDR2 as YYEEEE. The CDR3 is made up of 13 amino acids. Trimming at V came to 1 base and at J to 12 bases, leaving 8 bases not matched to a gene. CDR3 protein: CASSLLPGQGLYF. The CDR3 region has the DNA TGTGCCAGCAGCTTGTTACCGGGACAGGGTTTGTACTTC.

V and J are TRBV12-3 or TRBV12-4 and TRBJ2-7; D gene uncertain. The ends were cut back, 6 bases at V and 2 bases at J, with 14 bases in the middle. The CDR3 contains 14 residues. The CDR3 protein is CASSPLEGPYEQYF. In DNA form, the CDR3 reads TGTGCCAGCAGCCCCTTGGAAGGCCCCTACGAGCAGTACTTC.

The genes are TRBV5-1 and TRBJ1-4; no reliable D call. CDR3 length: 16 residues. Trimming cost V 0 bases and J 8 bases, with 17 bases left between them. Germline V lookup: CDR1 SGHRS, CDR2 YFSETQ. CDR3 region: CASSLAGGSHSEKLFF. CDR3 DNA sequence: TGCGCCAGCAGCTTGGCCGGAGGTTCCCATAGCGAAAAACTGTTTTTT.

This clonotype was seen a few times. This chain links TRBV6-5 with TRBJ2-5; maybe TRBD2 (5 bases). Germline V lookup: CDR1 MNHEY, CDR2 SVGAGI. CDR3 length: 12 residues. V lost 8 bases to trimming and J lost 5 bases, with 12 bases between them. CDR3 nucleotides: TGTGCCAGCGGTCTAGCTGGGGAGACCCAGTACTTC. Protein sequence: CASGLAGETQYF.

V and J are TRBV29-1 and TRBJ2-7; D gene ambiguous. The CDR3 length is 13 residues. V lost 4 bases, J lost 2 bases, and 12 bases lay in between. Germline CDR1 and CDR2: SQVTM and ANQGSEA. Here the CDR3 DNA reads TGCAGCGTTGTATATCAGGCAACCTACGAGCAGTACTTC. It translates to CSVVYQATYEQYF.

This clonotype was recorded a few times. The chain carries TRBV5-1 and TRBJ1-1, with a weak D call TRBD1 (6 bases). CDR3 length: 15 amino acids. V dropped 1 base and J dropped 1 base, with 11 bases sitting between them. The germline gives CDR1 SGHRS, CDR2 YFSETQ. This CDR3 reads CASSLSDSRNTEAFF. DNA of the CDR3: TGCGCCAGCAGCTTGTCGGACAGCCGGAACACTGAAGCTTTCTTT.

The chain employs TRBV7-2 and TRBJ2-7; TRBD2 matches at 8 bases. Germline V gives CDR1 SGHTA, CDR2 FQGNSA. The CDR3 consists of 15 residues. J was trimmed by 4 bases and V by 5 bases; bases with no gene match: 10. CDR3 residues: CASSPISGARYEQYF. The DNA of the CDR3 is TGTGCCAGCAGCCCTATTAGCGGGGCGAGATACGAGCAGTACTTC.